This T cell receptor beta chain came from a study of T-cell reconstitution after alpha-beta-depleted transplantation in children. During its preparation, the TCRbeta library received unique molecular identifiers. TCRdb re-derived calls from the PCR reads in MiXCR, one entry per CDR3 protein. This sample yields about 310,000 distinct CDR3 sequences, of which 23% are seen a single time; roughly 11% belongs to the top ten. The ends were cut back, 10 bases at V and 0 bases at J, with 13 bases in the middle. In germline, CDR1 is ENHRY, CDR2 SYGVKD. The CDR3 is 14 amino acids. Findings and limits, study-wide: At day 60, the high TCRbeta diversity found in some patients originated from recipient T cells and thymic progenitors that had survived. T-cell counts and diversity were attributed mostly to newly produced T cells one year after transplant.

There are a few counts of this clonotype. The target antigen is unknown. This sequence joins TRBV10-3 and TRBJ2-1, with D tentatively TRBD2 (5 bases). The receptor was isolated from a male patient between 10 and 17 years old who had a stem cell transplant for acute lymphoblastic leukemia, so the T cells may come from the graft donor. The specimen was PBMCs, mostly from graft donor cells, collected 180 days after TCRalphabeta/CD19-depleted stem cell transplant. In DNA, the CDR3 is TGTGCCACCCGTGAACTAGGCTCCTACAATGAGCAGTTCTTC. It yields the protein CATRELGSYNEQFF.